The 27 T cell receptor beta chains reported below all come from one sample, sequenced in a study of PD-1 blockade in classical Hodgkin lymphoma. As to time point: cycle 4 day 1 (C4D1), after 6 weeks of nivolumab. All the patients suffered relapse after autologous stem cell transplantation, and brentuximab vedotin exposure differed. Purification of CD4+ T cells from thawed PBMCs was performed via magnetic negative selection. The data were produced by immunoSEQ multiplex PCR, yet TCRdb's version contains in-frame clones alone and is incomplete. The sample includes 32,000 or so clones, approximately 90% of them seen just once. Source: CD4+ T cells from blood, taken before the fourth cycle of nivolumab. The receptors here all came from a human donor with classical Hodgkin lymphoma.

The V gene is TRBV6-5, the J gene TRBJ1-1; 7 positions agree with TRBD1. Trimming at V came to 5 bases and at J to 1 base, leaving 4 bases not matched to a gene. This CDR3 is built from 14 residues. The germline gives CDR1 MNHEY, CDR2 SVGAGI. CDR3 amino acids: CASSEDRTNTEAFF. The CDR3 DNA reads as TGTGCCAGCAGTGAGGACAGGACGAACACTGAAGCTTTCTTT.

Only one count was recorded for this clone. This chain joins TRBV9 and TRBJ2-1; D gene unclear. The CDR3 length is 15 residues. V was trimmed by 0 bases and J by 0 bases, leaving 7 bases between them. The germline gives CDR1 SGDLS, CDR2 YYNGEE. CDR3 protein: CASSVGSSSYNEQFF. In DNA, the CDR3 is TGTGCCAGCAGCGTAGGCTCGTCCTCCTACAATGAGCAGTTCTTC.

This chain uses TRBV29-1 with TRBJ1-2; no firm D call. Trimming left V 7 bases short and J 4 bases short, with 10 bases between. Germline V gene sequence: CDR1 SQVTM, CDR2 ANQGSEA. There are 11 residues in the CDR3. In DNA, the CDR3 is TGCAGCGATGGGAGTTTCTATGGCTACACCTTC. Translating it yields CSDGSFYGYTF. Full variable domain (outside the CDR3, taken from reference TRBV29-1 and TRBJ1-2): SAVISQKPSRDICQRGTSLTIQCQVDSQVTMMFWYRQQPGQSLTLIATANQGSEATYESGFVIDKFPISRPNLTFSTLTVSNMSPEDSSIYLCSDGSFYGYTFGSGTRLTVV.

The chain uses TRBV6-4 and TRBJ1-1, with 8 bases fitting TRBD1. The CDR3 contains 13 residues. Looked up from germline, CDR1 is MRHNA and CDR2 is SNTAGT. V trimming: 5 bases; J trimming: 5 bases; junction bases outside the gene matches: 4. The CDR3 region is CASSKTGETEAFF. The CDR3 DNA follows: TGTGCCAGCAGTAAGACAGGGGAAACTGAAGCTTTCTTT.

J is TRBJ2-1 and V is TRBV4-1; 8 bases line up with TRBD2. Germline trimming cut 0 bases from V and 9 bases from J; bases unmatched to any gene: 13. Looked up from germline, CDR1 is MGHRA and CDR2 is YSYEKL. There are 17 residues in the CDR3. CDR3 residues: CASSQEGLAGRRGEQFF. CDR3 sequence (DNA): TGCGCCAGCAGCCAAGAAGGGCTAGCGGGCCGGAGGGGTGAGCAGTTCTTC.

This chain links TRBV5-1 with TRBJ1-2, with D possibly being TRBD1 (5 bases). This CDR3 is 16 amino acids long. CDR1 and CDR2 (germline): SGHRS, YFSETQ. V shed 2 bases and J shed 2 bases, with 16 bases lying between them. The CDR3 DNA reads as TGCGCCAGCAGCTTTGCAGGGTTAGATGAAAACTATGGCTACACCTTC. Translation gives CASSFAGLDENYGYTF.

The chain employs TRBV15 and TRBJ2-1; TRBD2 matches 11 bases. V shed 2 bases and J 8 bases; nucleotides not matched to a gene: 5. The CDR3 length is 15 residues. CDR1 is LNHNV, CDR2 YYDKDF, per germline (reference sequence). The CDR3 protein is CATSRLAGGWYEQFF. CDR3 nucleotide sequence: TGTGCCACCAGCAGACTAGCGGGAGGATGGTATGAGCAGTTCTTC.

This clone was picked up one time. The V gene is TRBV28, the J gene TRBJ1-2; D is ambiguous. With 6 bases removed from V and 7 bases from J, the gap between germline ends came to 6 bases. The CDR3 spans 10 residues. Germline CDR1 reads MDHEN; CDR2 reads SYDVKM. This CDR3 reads CASRSLGYTF. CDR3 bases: TGTGCCAGCAGGTCTCTTGGCTACACCTTC.

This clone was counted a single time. In DNA, the CDR3 is TGTGCCAGTAGGATCTACAGCGGAGAGAAGAACACCGGGGAGCTGTTTTTT. This gives the protein CASRIYSGEKNTGELFF. V usage is TRBV19 and J usage is TRBJ2-2; D perhaps matches TRBD2 (5 bases). V lost 6 bases and J lost 1, with 18 bases in between. Germline V CDR1 and CDR2: LNHDA, SQIVND (reference sequence). The CDR3 runs 17 residues.

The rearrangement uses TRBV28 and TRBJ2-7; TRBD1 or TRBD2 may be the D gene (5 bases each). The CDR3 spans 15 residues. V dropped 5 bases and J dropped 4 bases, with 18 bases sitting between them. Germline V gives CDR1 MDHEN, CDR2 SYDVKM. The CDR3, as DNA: TGTGCCAGCAGTAACGCCGGGACCCCGGCTTACGAGCAGTACTTC. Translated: CASSNAGTPAYEQYF.

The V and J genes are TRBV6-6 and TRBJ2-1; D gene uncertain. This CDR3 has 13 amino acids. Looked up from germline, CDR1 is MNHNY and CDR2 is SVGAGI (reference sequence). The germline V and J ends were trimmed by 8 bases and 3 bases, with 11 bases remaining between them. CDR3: CASRRLDYNEQFF. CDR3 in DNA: TGTGCCAGCCGGCGGCTAGACTACAATGAGCAGTTCTTC.

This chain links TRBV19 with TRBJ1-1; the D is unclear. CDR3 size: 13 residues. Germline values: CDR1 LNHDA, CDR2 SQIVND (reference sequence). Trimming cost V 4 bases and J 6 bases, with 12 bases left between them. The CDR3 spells CASSTGSWAEAFF. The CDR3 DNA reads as TGTGCCAGTAGTACCGGGTCATGGGCTGAAGCTTTCTTT.

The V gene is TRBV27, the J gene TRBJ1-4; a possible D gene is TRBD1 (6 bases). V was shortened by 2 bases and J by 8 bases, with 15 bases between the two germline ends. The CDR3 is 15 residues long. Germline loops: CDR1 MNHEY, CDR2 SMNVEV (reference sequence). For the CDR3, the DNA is TGTGCCAGCAGTTTAATGGGGGCGCAGGGAGAAAAACTGTTTTTT. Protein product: CASSLMGAQGEKLFF.

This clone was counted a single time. The CDR3 loop reads CASSTGTGHGYTF. CDR3 DNA sequence: TGTGCCAGTAGCACCGGGACAGGGCATGGCTACACCTTC. This chain links TRBV19 with TRBJ1-2; 9 nucleotides line up with TRBD1. Per germline, CDR1 LNHDA and CDR2 SQIVND (reference sequence). V dropped 6 bases and J dropped 6; count of bases not matched to a gene: 5. CDR3 size: 13 residues.

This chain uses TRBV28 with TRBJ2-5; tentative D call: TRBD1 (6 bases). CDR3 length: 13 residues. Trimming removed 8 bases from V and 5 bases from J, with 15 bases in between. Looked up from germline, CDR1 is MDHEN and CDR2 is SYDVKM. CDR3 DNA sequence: TGTGCCAGCGAACAGGGTTTCGTGGAGACCCAGTACTTC. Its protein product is CASEQGFVETQYF.

The chain's CDR3 is CASYLSGGPTGGYTF. The CDR3 region has the DNA TGTGCCAGCTACTTATCCGGCGGCCCCACCGGTGGCTACACCTTC. The J gene is TRBJ1-2, the V gene TRBV6-5; D is uncertain. Trimming stripped 8 bases from V and 7 bases from J, with 23 bases between. Germline CDR1 reads MNHEY; CDR2 reads SVGAGI. This CDR3 is built from 15 residues.

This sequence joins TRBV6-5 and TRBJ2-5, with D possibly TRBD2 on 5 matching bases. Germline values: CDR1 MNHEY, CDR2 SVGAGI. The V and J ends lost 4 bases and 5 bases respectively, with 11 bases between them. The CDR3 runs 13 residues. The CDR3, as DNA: TGTGCCAGCAGTTGGTCGGGAAGGGAGACCCAGTACTTC. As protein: CASSWSGRETQYF.

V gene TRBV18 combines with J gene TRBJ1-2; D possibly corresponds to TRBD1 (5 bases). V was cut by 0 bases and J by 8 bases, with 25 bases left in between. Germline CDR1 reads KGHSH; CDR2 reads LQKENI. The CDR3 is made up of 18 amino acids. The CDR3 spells CASSPPGGSGLVRGGYTF. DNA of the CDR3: TGTGCCAGCTCACCACCGGGCGGAAGCGGTTTGGTTCGGGGCGGCTACACCTTC.

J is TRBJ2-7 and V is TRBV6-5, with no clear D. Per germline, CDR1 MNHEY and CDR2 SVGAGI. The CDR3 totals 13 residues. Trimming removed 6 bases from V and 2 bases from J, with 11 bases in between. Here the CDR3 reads CASRDRLTYEQYF. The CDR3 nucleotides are TGTGCCAGCAGGGACCGTCTCACCTACGAGCAGTACTTC.

The CDR3 loop reads CASSLPSGSINTIYF. The DNA for the CDR3 is TGTGCCAGCAGTTTGCCATCGGGGTCGATAAACACCATATATTTT. The V gene is TRBV28, the J gene TRBJ1-3; D gene ambiguous. The CDR3 totals 15 residues. Germline V gives CDR1 MDHEN, CDR2 SYDVKM. The V gene lost 3 bases and the J gene lost 6 bases, with 15 bases spanning the gap.

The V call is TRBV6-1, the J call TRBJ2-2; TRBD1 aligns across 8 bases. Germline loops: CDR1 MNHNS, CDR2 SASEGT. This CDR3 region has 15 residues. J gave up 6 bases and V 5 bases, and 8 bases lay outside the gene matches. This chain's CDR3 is CASSQTGGVAGELFF. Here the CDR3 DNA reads TGTGCCAGCAGTCAAACAGGGGGAGTCGCCGGGGAGCTGTTTTTT.

CDR3 nucleotides: TGTGCCAGCAGTGAAGTCGGGTTACTAGCGGGAGTCGACGAGCAGTACTTC. This codes for CASSEVGLLAGVDEQYF. The V call is TRBV2, the J call TRBJ2-7; 11 bases are shared with TRBD2. Germline values: CDR1 SNHLY, CDR2 FYNNEI. CDR3 length: 17 amino acids. V shed 1 base, J shed 5 bases, and the junction held 10 bases outside the gene matches. Full variable domain (rest looked up from reference TRBV2 and TRBJ2-7): EPEVTQTPSHQVTQMGQEVILRCVPISNHLYFYWYRQILGQKVEFLVSFYNNEISEKSEIFDDQFSVERPDGSNFTLKIRSTKLEDSAMYFCASSEVGLLAGVDEQYFGPGTRLTVT.

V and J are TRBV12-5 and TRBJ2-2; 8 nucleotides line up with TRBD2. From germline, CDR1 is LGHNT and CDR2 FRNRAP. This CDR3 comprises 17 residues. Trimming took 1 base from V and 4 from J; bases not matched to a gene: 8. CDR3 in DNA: TGTGCTAGTGGTTTGGCAAGCGGGAGAGCGGGCACCGGGGAGCTGTTTTTT. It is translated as CASGLASGRAGTGELFF.

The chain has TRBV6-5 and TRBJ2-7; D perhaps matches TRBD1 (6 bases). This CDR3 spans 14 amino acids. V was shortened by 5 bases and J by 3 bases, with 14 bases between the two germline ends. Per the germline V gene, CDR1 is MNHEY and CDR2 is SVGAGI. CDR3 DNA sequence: TGTGCCAGCAGTACGGACAGCTACCTCTACGAGCAGTACTTC. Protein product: CASSTDSYLYEQYF.

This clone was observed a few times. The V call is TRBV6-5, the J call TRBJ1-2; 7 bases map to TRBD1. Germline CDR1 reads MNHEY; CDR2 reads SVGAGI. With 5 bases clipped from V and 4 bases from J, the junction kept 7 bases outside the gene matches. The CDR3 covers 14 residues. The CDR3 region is CASSAQGERYGYTF. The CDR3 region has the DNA TGTGCCAGCAGTGCCCAGGGGGAGCGCTATGGCTACACCTTC.

CDR3 sequence reads: CASSTGTGAYEQYF. CDR3 nucleotides: TGTGCCAGTAGTACAGGGACAGGGGCCTACGAGCAGTACTTC. J is TRBJ2-7 and V is TRBV19, with 10 positions matching TRBD1. With V trimmed by 4 bases and J by 2 bases, 2 bases remained unmatched. CDR1 LNHDA and CDR2 SQIVND come from the germline V gene (reference sequence). The CDR3 totals 14 residues.

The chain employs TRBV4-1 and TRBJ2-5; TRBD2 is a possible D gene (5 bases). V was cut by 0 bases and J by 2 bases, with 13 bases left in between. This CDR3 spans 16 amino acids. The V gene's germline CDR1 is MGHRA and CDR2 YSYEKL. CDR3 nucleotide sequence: TGCGCCAGCAGCCAAGATCCGCCTAGCAGACAAGAGACCCAGTACTTC. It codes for CASSQDPPSRQETQYF.